The 8 T cell receptor beta chains reported below all come from one sample, sequenced in a study of blood T cell repertoires in COVID-19. Profiled with immunoSEQ multiplex PCR; TCRdb holds only in-frame clones, not every one. The sample lists 200,000 to 250,000 clones; more than 70% were seen once. Sequencing input: peripheral blood. The receptors here all came from a man in his forties or fifties with active or convalescent COVID-19.

The chain links TRBV6-5 to TRBJ2-7; D is undetermined. Deletions cut 8 bases from V and 0 bases from J, with 5 bases between. The CDR3 totals 11 residues. From germline, CDR1 is MNHEY and CDR2 SVGAGI. CDR3 sequence: CASRNSYEQYF. The CDR3 DNA is TGTGCCAGCCGTAACTCCTACGAGCAGTACTTC.

J is TRBJ1-1 and V is TRBV7-9, with 9 bases aligning to TRBD1. The trim removed 4 bases at V and 5 bases at J, leaving 8 bases unmatched. Germline V gene sequence: CDR1 SEHNR, CDR2 FQNEAQ (reference sequence). The CDR3 consists of 15 residues. The CDR3 region has the DNA TGTGCCAGCAGCTCCCGACAGGGGGACCGGACTGAAGCTTTCTTT. Translated: CASSSRQGDRTEAFF.

The chain carries TRBV19 and TRBJ2-7; TRBD2 matches 8 bases. Germline V gene sequence: CDR1 LNHDA, CDR2 SQIVND (reference sequence). V gave up 2 bases and J gave up 6 bases; unmatched junction bases: 6. CDR3 length: 14 residues. CDR3 coding DNA: TGTGCCAGTAGTATACAAGCGGGAGTCGCCGAGCAGTACTTC. Translating gives CASSIQAGVAEQYF. Drawing the rest from reference TRBV19 and TRBJ2-7, the complete variable domain is DGGITQSPKYLFRKEGQNVTLSCEQNLNHDAMYWYRQDPGQGLRLIYYSQIVNDFQKGDIAEGYSVSREKKESFPLTVTSAQKNPTAFYLCASSIQAGVAEQYFGPGTRLTVT.

This rearrangement joins TRBV2 to TRBJ2-6; 7 bases are a match to TRBD1. Germline V gives CDR1 SNHLY, CDR2 FYNNEI. Trimming took 8 bases from V and 0 from J; bases not matched to a gene: 7. The CDR3 is 16 amino acids. This chain's CDR3 is CASGRGQSSGANVLTF. CDR3 in DNA: TGTGCCAGCGGCAGGGGACAGAGCTCTGGGGCCAACGTCCTGACTTTC.

The chain couples TRBV9 to TRBJ1-2; the D is unclear. Germline CDR1 is SGDLS and CDR2 is YYNGEE. The CDR3 is 14 residues long. Trimming cost V 0 bases and J 8 bases, with 14 bases left between them. This CDR3 is CASSVGRTGGGYTF. The CDR3 nucleotides are TGTGCCAGCAGCGTAGGAAGGACGGGCGGGGGCTACACCTTC.

About this clone itself: A read error may account for a junction end that differs from germline. J is TRBJ2-1 and V is TRBV7-7, with 9 positions matching TRBD2. In germline, CDR1 is SSHAT, CDR2 FNYEAQ (reference sequence). This CDR3 has 16 residues. The CDR3 region is CASSLVGGRARDEQFF. The CDR3 DNA reads TGTGCTAGCAGCTTAGTAGGCGGGAGGGCCAGGGATGAGCAGTTCTTC.

This clone was seen more than once but under ten times. This chain links TRBV12-3 or TRBV12-4 with TRBJ1-4, with D unclear. The CDR3 runs to 13 residues. The V end lost 0 bases, the J end lost 12 bases, and 11 bases lay between the germline ends. The CDR3 nucleotides read TGTGCCAGCAGTTTAGCGGGCCCCGGGGAACTGTTTTTT. Translation gives CASSLAGPGELFF.

The V call is TRBV6-1, the J call TRBJ1-5; perhaps TRBD1 as D (5 bases). The V gene's germline CDR1 is MNHNS and CDR2 SASEGT. Trimming stripped 1 base from V and 6 bases from J, with 13 bases between. The CDR3 covers 15 residues. The CDR3 region has the DNA TGTGCCAGCAGTGAAGGAATAGGGGATCTTCAGCCCCAGCATTTT. As protein: CASSEGIGDLQPQHF.